This entry lists 24 T cell receptor beta chains sequenced from one sample in a study of circulating and synovial CD4+ cells in juvenile arthritis. The data were produced by immunoSEQ multiplex PCR, yet TCRdb's version contains in-frame clones alone and is incomplete. In the table there are around 15,000 clones, about 93% of which are singletons. The material sequenced was CD4+ T cells from blood. The receptors originated from a human donor with juvenile idiopathic arthritis.

V gene TRBV7-2 combines with J gene TRBJ1-2, with D unresolved. V lost 7 bases and J 5 bases, leaving 17 bases between the germline ends. The CDR3 has 14 amino acids. Germline CDR1 reads SGHTA; CDR2 reads FQGNSA. CDR3 nucleotide sequence: TGTGCCAGCATAGGGAGCAGAGGGCTTTATGGCTACACCTTC. Amino acid sequence: CASIGSRGLYGYTF.

J is TRBJ2-1 and V is TRBV27; D is undetermined. CDR1 is MNHEY and CDR2 is SMNVEV in the germline V gene (reference sequence). This CDR3 contains 13 residues. The V end lost 6 bases, the J end lost 15 bases, and 21 bases lay between the germline ends. Written as DNA, the CDR3 is TGTGCCAGCAGCCCGAGCCGCAGGCTGGCATGGTTCTTC. Its protein is CASSPSRRLAWFF.

The chain couples TRBV7-2 to TRBJ1-2, with 8 bases lining up with TRBD1. J was trimmed by 5 bases and V by 1 base; bases with no gene match: 3. CDR1 is SGHTA and CDR2 is FQGNSA in the germline V gene. CDR3 length equals 14 residues. The CDR3 spells CASSLDRTGYGYTF. The CDR3 DNA sequence: TGTGCCAGCAGCTTAGACCGGACAGGGTATGGCTACACCTTC.

This clone was observed once. V usage is TRBV2 and J usage is TRBJ2-7; 9 nucleotides match TRBD2. The germline gives CDR1 SNHLY, CDR2 FYNNEI. V lost 4 bases, J lost 2 bases, and 6 bases stayed unmatched. The CDR3 consists of 15 residues. CDR3 bases: TGTGCCAGCAGTGCAGTGATAGCGGGGGCCTACGAGCAGTACTTC. Translating it yields CASSAVIAGAYEQYF.

The chain combines TRBV29-1 with TRBJ2-7; the D is unclear. CDR1 SQVTM and CDR2 ANQGSEA come from the germline V gene. This CDR3 has 12 amino acids. Trimming cost V 4 bases and J 2 bases, with 9 bases left between them. DNA of the CDR3: TGCAGCGTTGGACGGGTTACCTACGAGCAGTACTTC. This codes for CSVGRVTYEQYF.

J is TRBJ2-5 and V is TRBV14, with a weak D call TRBD2 (7 bases). With 3 bases removed from V and 2 bases from J, the gap between germline ends came to 19 bases. This CDR3 has 17 amino acids. In germline, CDR1 is SGHDN, CDR2 FVKESK. In DNA, the CDR3 is TGTGCCAGCAGCCATCGGGGGGCGCGGGAACCTCAAGAGACCCAGTACTTC. This sequence encodes CASSHRGAREPQETQYF.

The chain couples TRBV4-2 to TRBJ1-4; D gene unclear. The CDR3 has 15 residues. V lost 0 bases and J 8 bases, leaving 13 bases between the germline ends. CDR1 is LGHNA, CDR2 YNFKEQ, per germline. The CDR3 loop is CASSQERGRIEKLFF. The CDR3 bases are TGTGCCAGCAGCCAAGAAAGAGGGCGAATCGAAAAACTGTTTTTT.

The chain combines TRBV7-2 with TRBJ2-7, with TRBD2 matching 8 bases. V was pared by 2 bases and J by 6 bases, with 9 bases of the junction left unmatched. CDR3 length equals 15 residues. CDR1 and CDR2 (germline): SGHTA, FQGNSA. The CDR3 DNA follows: TGTGCCAGCAGCTTAAAGGCCGGGGGGGCAGGCGAGCAGTACTTC. This sequence encodes CASSLKAGGAGEQYF.

The chain joins TRBV27 to TRBJ2-1; tentative D call: TRBD1 (5 bases). The V end was cut by 1 base, the J end by 8 bases, with 12 bases between. Germline values: CDR1 MNHEY, CDR2 SMNVEV (reference sequence). There are 14 residues in the CDR3. CDR3 sequence reads: CASSLWTSKDEQFF. The CDR3 nucleotides read TGTGCCAGCAGTTTATGGACATCGAAAGATGAGCAGTTCTTC.

V usage is TRBV7-6 and J usage is TRBJ2-1, with 10 nucleotides matching TRBD2. There are 15 residues in the CDR3. Germline V CDR1 and CDR2: SGHVS, FNYEAQ. The V gene end was trimmed by 0 bases and the J gene end by 6 bases; junction bases not matched to a gene: 2. CDR3 region: CASSLALAGANEQFF. In DNA form, the CDR3 reads TGTGCCAGCAGCTTAGCGCTAGCGGGAGCCAATGAGCAGTTCTTC.

This chain connects TRBV11-2 to TRBJ2-1; TRBD2 agrees at 9 bases. CDR3 size: 15 residues. The germline CDR1 and CDR2 sequences are SGHAT and FQNNGV. J was trimmed by 3 bases and V by 5 bases; bases with no gene match: 5. The CDR3 loop is CASSQLAGNYNEQFF. In nucleotides, the CDR3 is TGTGCCAGCAGCCAACTAGCGGGTAACTACAATGAGCAGTTCTTC.

The chain carries TRBV6-1 and TRBJ1-2; D may be TRBD1 (5 bases). Germline V lookup: CDR1 MNHNS, CDR2 SASEGT. The germline V and J ends were trimmed by 0 bases and 8 bases, with 19 bases remaining between them. This CDR3 contains 16 residues. The CDR3 is CASSEASRAARGGYTF. CDR3 nucleotides: TGTGCCAGCAGTGAAGCGAGTCGTGCCGCTAGGGGCGGCTACACCTTC.

The CDR3: CASGDRWNTEAFF. The DNA for the CDR3 is TGTGCCAGCGGGGACAGATGGAACACTGAAGCTTTCTTT. The chain uses TRBV6-1 and TRBJ1-1; the match to TRBD1 covers 7 bases. J gave up 1 base and V 8 bases, and 4 bases lay outside the gene matches. The germline V gene has CDR1 MNHNS and CDR2 SASEGT. The CDR3 sequence is 13 residues long.

This chain uses TRBV5-1 with TRBJ2-3; 7 nucleotides line up with TRBD1. CDR1 is SGHRS, CDR2 YFSETQ, per germline. J lost 2 bases, V lost 2 bases, and 8 bases had no gene match. The CDR3 sequence is 16 residues long. This chain's CDR3 is CASSFRTGRATDTQYF. CDR3 coding DNA: TGCGCCAGCAGCTTTAGGACAGGCCGAGCCACAGATACGCAGTATTTT.

This chain links TRBV6-5 with TRBJ1-1; 10 bases align to TRBD1. The V segment lost 8 bases and the J segment 2 bases; nucleotides outside the gene matches: 8. The germline gives CDR1 MNHEY, CDR2 SVGAGI. This CDR3 is built from 15 residues. The CDR3: CASSPRDRGNTEAFF. CDR3 DNA sequence: TGTGCCAGCTCCCCGCGGGACAGGGGAAACACTGAAGCTTTCTTT.

Turning to this clone: At the DNA level, this CDR3 is encoded by other sequences in the same sample as well. This rearrangement joins TRBV7-2 to TRBJ1-1; D not resolved. Germline V gene sequence: CDR1 SGHTA, CDR2 FQGNSA. The CDR3 totals 12 residues. V was cut by 5 bases and J by 9 bases, with 13 bases left in between. This CDR3 is CASSPPGRKAFF. CDR3 in DNA: TGTGCCAGCAGCCCTCCAGGAAGGAAAGCTTTCTTT.

The chain couples TRBV7-9 to TRBJ1-4; D is uncertain. The CDR3 is 13 residues long. Germline V gene lookup returns CDR1 SEHNR and CDR2 FQNEAQ (reference sequence). V was clipped by 5 bases and J by 8 bases, with 12 bases between them. The CDR3 region is CASSRFGREKLFF. The DNA for the CDR3 is TGTGCCAGCAGCCGATTCGGGAGGGAAAAACTGTTTTTT. The full variable domain, rest sourced from reference TRBV7-9 and TRBJ1-4, is DTGVSQNPRHKITKRGQNVTFRCDPISEHNRLYWYRQTLGQGPEFLTYFQNEAQLEKSRLLSDRFSAERPKGSFSTLEIQRTEQGDSAMYLCASSRFGREKLFFGSGTQLSVL.

This chain's CDR3 is CASSPGRMNTEAFF. The CDR3 region has the DNA TGTGCCAGCTCACCAGGCAGAATGAACACTGAAGCTTTCTTT. The chain joins TRBV18 to TRBJ1-1; no reliable D call. The CDR3 is made up of 14 amino acids. The germline V and J ends were trimmed by 2 bases and 0 bases, with 7 bases remaining between them. Germline loops: CDR1 KGHSH, CDR2 LQKENI.

The chain has TRBV29-1 and TRBJ2-6; TRBD1 agrees at 7 bases. Germline V CDR1 and CDR2: SQVTM, ANQGSEA. V shed 5 bases, J shed 0 bases, and the junction held 10 bases outside the gene matches. The CDR3 runs to 17 residues. This CDR3 reads CSVPDRAHSSGANVLTF. The CDR3, as DNA: TGCAGCGTTCCCGACAGGGCTCATTCCTCTGGGGCCAACGTCCTGACTTTC.

This rearrangement joins TRBV28 to TRBJ2-5, with 9 bases aligning to TRBD1. The CDR3 spans 14 residues. V dropped 5 bases and J dropped 3; count of bases not matched to a gene: 4. Germline V CDR1 and CDR2: MDHEN, SYDVKM. The CDR3 sequence: CASSARDREETQYF. The CDR3 DNA sequence: TGTGCCAGCAGTGCCCGGGACAGGGAAGAGACCCAGTACTTC.

The CDR3 sequence is CASNPTGGQGQPQHF. In nucleotides, the CDR3 is TGTGCCAGCAATCCAACAGGGGGCCAAGGTCAGCCCCAGCATTTT. This chain joins TRBV6-1 and TRBJ1-5; TRBD1 agrees at 9 bases. J gave up 6 bases and V 7 bases, and 10 bases lay outside the gene matches. There are 15 residues in the CDR3. The germline CDR1 and CDR2 sequences are MNHNS and SASEGT.

V and J are TRBV5-1 and TRBJ2-5; 13 bases are a match to TRBD2. Germline values: CDR1 SGHRS, CDR2 YFSETQ. This CDR3 comprises 16 residues. J lost 9 bases, V lost 0 bases, and 8 bases had no gene match. In DNA form, the CDR3 reads TGCGCCAGCAGCTTGGCCCTAACTAGCGGGGGGGCCGCCCAGTACTTC. Translating gives CASSLALTSGGAAQYF.

This chain uses TRBV18 with TRBJ1-4, with 7 bases aligning to TRBD1. Germline lookup yields CDR1 KGHSH and CDR2 LQKENI. The trim removed 3 bases at V and 0 bases at J, leaving 7 bases unmatched. The CDR3 totals 17 residues. The CDR3: CASSPLTGDATNEKLFF. CDR3 nucleotide sequence: TGTGCCAGCTCACCCTTAACAGGGGATGCAACTAATGAAAAACTGTTTTTT.

This clone was counted only a few times. The chain is built from TRBV23-1 and TRBJ1-1; 12 nucleotides align to TRBD1. TRBV23-1 is annotated as an ORF whose role is uncertain. The CDR3 spans 18 residues. V lost 5 bases, J lost 5 bases, and 15 bases stayed unmatched. The CDR3 coding sequence is TGCGCCAGCAGTGCGTTTTTAGGGACAGGGGGCACCTTTACTGAAGCTTTCTTT. Protein: CASSAFLGTGGTFTEAFF.